These 16 T cell receptor beta chains were all obtained from the same sample, sequenced in a study of shared clonotypes between healthy human individuals. This table comes from immunoSEQ multiplex PCR, and its TCRdb copy is limited to in-frame clones, with some not included. The sample holds approximately 330,000 clones, around 79% seen once. Sequenced input: memory CD4+ T cells sorted from blood. The subset was: CD45RA-negative fraction. The receptors come from a man aged 30-40 years in good health.

This clone was observed a few times. The rearrangement joins TRBV13 to TRBJ2-7; perhaps TRBD1 as D (5 bases). Germline assignment: CDR1 PRHDT and CDR2 FYEKMQ (reference sequence). This CDR3 is built from 15 residues. With 7 bases removed from V and 2 bases from J, the gap between germline ends came to 18 bases. CDR3 amino acids: CASTNLRLGAYEQYF. The CDR3 DNA reads TGTGCCAGCACCAATCTGCGGCTAGGGGCCTACGAGCAGTACTTC.

This clone has at least ten counts. The rearrangement links TRBV5-1 to TRBJ2-1; 14 bases agree with TRBD2. CDR3 length: 21 amino acids. Trimming cost V 3 bases and J 8 bases; bases outside gene matches: 22. Germline V CDR1 and CDR2: SGHRS, YFSETQ. The CDR3 DNA sequence: TGCGCCAGCAGCTCCCCCGGCGGGACAGGATCGACTAGCGGGAGGGCCCATGAGCAGTTCTTC. Its protein product is CASSSPGGTGSTSGRAHEQFF.

This chain links TRBV5-1 with TRBJ1-4; 8 bases align to TRBD1. This CDR3 contains 13 residues. Losses at the gene ends were 5 bases for V and 8 bases for J; bases not matched to a gene: 5. CDR1 and CDR2 from the germline V gene are SGHRS and YFSETQ. The CDR3 nucleotides are TGCGCCAGCAGACAGGGGGTGGAGGAAAAACTGTTTTTT. This codes for CASRQGVEEKLFF.

The rearrangement uses TRBV5-4 and TRBJ2-3; D gene ambiguous. Germline V CDR1 and CDR2: SGHNT, YYREEE (reference sequence). The CDR3 extends over 13 amino acids. Trimming stripped 5 bases from V and 2 bases from J, with 9 bases between. CDR3 protein: CASRMDLTDTQYF. The CDR3 DNA reads as TGTGCCAGCAGGATGGACCTCACAGATACGCAGTATTTT.

This clone was seen once. This rearrangement joins TRBV30 to TRBJ2-5; maybe TRBD1 (6 bases). Germline loops: CDR1 GTSNPN, CDR2 SVGIG (reference sequence). V lost 8 bases, J lost 3 bases, and 19 bases lay in between. The CDR3 is 14 amino acids. The CDR3 DNA reads as TGTGCCGTGGGTTGGGCAGGGGCGAAAGAGACCCAGTACTTC. Translation gives CAVGWAGAKETQYF.

The V gene is TRBV7-2, the J gene TRBJ2-5; D tentatively fits TRBD1 or TRBD2 (5 bases each). V was trimmed by 5 bases and J by 5 bases, leaving 12 bases between them. Germline values: CDR1 SGHTA, CDR2 FQGNSA. The CDR3 is 13 residues long. CDR3 coding DNA: TGTGCCAGCAGCCTAGAGGGGTGGGAGACCCAGTACTTC. Residues: CASSLEGWETQYF.

V usage is TRBV5-4 and J usage is TRBJ2-1, with TRBD1 identical over 8 bases. The CDR3 totals 15 residues. With 2 bases clipped from V and 3 bases from J, the junction kept 4 bases outside the gene matches. CDR1 and CDR2 from the germline V gene are SGHNT and YYREEE (reference sequence). The CDR3 coding sequence is TGTGCCAGCAGCTTTGCAGGGGGCATCTACAATGAGCAGTTCTTC. Its protein product is CASSFAGGIYNEQFF.

This chain joins TRBV19 and TRBJ1-5; 7 positions agree with TRBD1. From germline, CDR1 is LNHDA and CDR2 SQIVND (reference sequence). The CDR3 loop spans 15 amino acids. V gave up 7 bases and J gave up 2 bases; unmatched junction bases: 8. This CDR3 is CASNNDRAGNQPQHF. CDR3 in DNA: TGTGCCAGTAACAACGACAGGGCTGGCAATCAGCCCCAGCATTTT.

The rearrangement links TRBV9 to TRBJ1-4, with no clear D. This CDR3 has 14 amino acids. Trimming stripped 1 base from V and 0 bases from J, with 4 bases between. Germline V lookup: CDR1 SGDLS, CDR2 YYNGEE. CDR3 protein: CASSVFPTNEKLFF. DNA for the CDR3: TGTGCCAGCAGCGTATTCCCAACTAATGAAAAACTGTTTTTT.

The chain recombines TRBV5-4 with TRBJ2-2; the match to TRBD2 covers 12 bases. CDR1 and CDR2 (germline): SGHNT, YYREEE (reference sequence). The CDR3 extends over 15 amino acids. The V gene end was trimmed by 7 bases and the J gene end by 2 bases; junction bases not matched to a gene: 3. This chain's CDR3 is CASGLAGSNTGELFF. The CDR3 nucleotides read TGTGCCAGCGGACTAGCGGGATCCAACACCGGGGAGCTGTTTTTT.

CDR3 in DNA: TGTGCCAGCACCCGCCTAGCGGCTCAAGAGACCCAGTACTTC. Translation: CASTRLAAQETQYF. The chain recombines TRBV7-9 with TRBJ2-5; 7 bases line up with TRBD2. The CDR3 extends over 14 amino acids. V shed 7 bases, J shed 2 bases, and the junction held 7 bases outside the gene matches. Germline-derived CDR1 and CDR2 are SEHNR and FQNEAQ (reference sequence).

The chain uses TRBV2 and TRBJ2-2; the match to TRBD2 covers 13 bases. Germline V lookup: CDR1 SNHLY, CDR2 FYNNEI. CDR3 length equals 15 residues. Trimming cost V 9 bases and J 6 bases; bases outside gene matches: 7. The CDR3 coding sequence is TGTGCCAGATCCTCAACTAGCGGGAGGGCCGGGGAGCTGTTTTTT. This gives the protein CARSSTSGRAGELFF. Looking up the rest from reference TRBV2 and TRBJ2-2 gives the full variable domain: EPEVTQTPSHQVTQMGQEVILRCVPISNHLYFYWYRQILGQKVEFLVSFYNNEISEKSEIFDDQFSVERPDGSNFTLKIRSTKLEDSAMYFCARSSTSGRAGELFFGEGSRLTVL.

This clone was found once. V and J are TRBV5-1 and TRBJ2-7; D is ambiguous. Deletions cut 0 bases from V and 4 bases from J, with 17 bases between. The CDR3 is 16 residues long. The germline CDR1 and CDR2 sequences are SGHRS and YFSETQ. CDR3 coding DNA: TGCGCCAGCAGCTTGGCGGCGCCGGCTAGTGATTACGAGCAGTACTTC. Translated, it gives CASSLAAPASDYEQYF.

The V gene is TRBV28, the J gene TRBJ2-5; D is possibly TRBD1 (5 bases). This CDR3 contains 11 residues. Germline CDR1 is MDHEN and CDR2 is SYDVKM. V lost 10 bases to trimming and J lost 7 bases, with 13 bases between them. CDR3 in amino acids: CATAKGRTQYF. In DNA, the CDR3 is TGTGCCACAGCTAAGGGGCGGACCCAGTACTTC.

The chain couples TRBV2 to TRBJ2-2; D not resolved. The CDR3 loop spans 15 amino acids. Per the germline V gene, CDR1 is SNHLY and CDR2 is FYNNEI. V gave up 4 bases and J gave up 4 bases, with 13 bases separating them. The CDR3 bases are TGTGCCAGCAGTGCAACCGAACCAACCACCGGGGAGCTGTTTTTT. Protein product: CASSATEPTTGELFF.

The chain uses TRBV7-9 and TRBJ2-7; TRBD2 might be the D (7 bases). Germline values: CDR1 SEHNR, CDR2 FQNEAQ (reference sequence). Trimming left V 5 bases short and J 1 base short, with 15 bases between. The CDR3 has 15 amino acids. The CDR3 loop is CASSPGGGGSYEQYF. DNA for the CDR3: TGTGCCAGCAGCCCCGGAGGGGGGGGTTCCTACGAGCAGTACTTC.